The entry below gives a single T cell receptor beta chain sequence along with its context. Clones were sequenced by immunoSEQ multiplex PCR, and TCRdb holds only the in-frame ones, with some missing. The repertoire holds tens of thousands of clones, with 75% to 90% as singletons. This sample is drawn from a study of OX40 agonist ivuxolimab in advanced cancers. Germline-derived CDR1 and CDR2 are LNHDA and SQIVND (reference sequence). V was cut by 1 base and J by 7 bases, with 11 bases left in between. The CDR3 totals 14 residues. The rearrangement links TRBV19 to TRBJ1-5; D call uncertain. Sequences were derived from CD4+ or CD8+ T cells sorted from blood, sampled in a trial of the OX40 agonist ivuxolimab. This receptor was obtained from an adult with an advanced solid tumor such as melanoma, head and neck, liver or kidney cancer. The CDR3 bases are TGTGCCAGTAGTATAGGTGTGGGCGTCCAGCCCCAGCATTTT. It encodes CASSIGVGVQPQHF.